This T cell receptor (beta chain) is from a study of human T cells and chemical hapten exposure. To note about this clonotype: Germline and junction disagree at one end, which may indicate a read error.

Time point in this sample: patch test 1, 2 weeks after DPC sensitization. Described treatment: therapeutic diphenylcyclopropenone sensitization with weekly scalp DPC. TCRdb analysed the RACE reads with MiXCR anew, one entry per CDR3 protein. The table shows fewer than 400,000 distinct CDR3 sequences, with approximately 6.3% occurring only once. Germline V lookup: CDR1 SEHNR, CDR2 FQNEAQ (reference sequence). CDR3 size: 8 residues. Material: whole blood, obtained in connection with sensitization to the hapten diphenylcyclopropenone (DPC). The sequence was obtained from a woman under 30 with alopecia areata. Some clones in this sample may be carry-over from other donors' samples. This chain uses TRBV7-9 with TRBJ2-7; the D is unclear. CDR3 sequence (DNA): TGTGCCAGCAGCTCCGGATCTTTC. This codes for CASSSGSF.